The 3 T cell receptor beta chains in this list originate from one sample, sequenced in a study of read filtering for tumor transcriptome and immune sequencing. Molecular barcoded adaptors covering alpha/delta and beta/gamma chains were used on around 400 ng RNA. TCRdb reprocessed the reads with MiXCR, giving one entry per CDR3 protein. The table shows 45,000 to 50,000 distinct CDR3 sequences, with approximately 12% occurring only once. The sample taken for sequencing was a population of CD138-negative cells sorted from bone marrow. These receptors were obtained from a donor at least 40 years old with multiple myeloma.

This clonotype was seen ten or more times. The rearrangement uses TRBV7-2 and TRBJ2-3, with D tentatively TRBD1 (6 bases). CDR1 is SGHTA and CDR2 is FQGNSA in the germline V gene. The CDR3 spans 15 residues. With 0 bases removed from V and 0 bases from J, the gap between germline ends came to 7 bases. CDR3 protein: CASSLAGASTDTQYF. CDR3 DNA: TGTGCCAGCAGCTTAGCGGGGGCTAGCACAGATACGCAGTATTTT.

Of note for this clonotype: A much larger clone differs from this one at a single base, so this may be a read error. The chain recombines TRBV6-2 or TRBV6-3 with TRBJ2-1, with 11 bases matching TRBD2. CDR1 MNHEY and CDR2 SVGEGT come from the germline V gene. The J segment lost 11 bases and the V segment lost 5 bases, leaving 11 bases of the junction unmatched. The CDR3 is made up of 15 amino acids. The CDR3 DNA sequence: TGTGCCAGCAGTGAGCCCGGGACTAGCGGTTTTAAGCAGTTCTTC. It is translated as CASSEPGTSGFKQFF.

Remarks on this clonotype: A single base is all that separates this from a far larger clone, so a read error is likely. For the CDR3, the DNA is TGCGCCAGCAGCTTGTCCCGGCCTAGCGGGACCTACGAGCAGTACTTC. Residues: CASSLSRPSGTYEQYF. V usage is TRBV4-2 and J usage is TRBJ2-7; TRBD2 agrees at 9 bases. CDR3 length: 16 amino acids. CDR1 and CDR2 (germline): LGHNA, YNFKEQ.